Following are 23 T cell receptor beta chains from one sample sequenced in a study of T cells after yellow fever vaccination. TCRdb passed the 5' RACE reads through MiXCR, listing each CDR3 protein once. The repertoire holds 500,000 to 650,000 distinct CDR3 sequences, more than 9% seen once, with 15% in the top ten. The source material was PBMCs, sampled on the day of the yellow fever booster vaccination. The receptors shown here come from a man aged 25 to 40 who received the YFV17D yellow fever vaccine.

This clonotype showed up many times. This chain joins TRBV5-5 and TRBJ2-2; TRBD1 aligns across 8 bases. This CDR3 is built from 16 residues. CDR1 and CDR2 (germline): SGHKS, YYEKEE (reference sequence). The V gene end was trimmed by 4 bases and the J gene end by 2 bases; junction bases not matched to a gene: 7. This chain's CDR3 is CASSPPTGVNTGELFF. In DNA, the CDR3 is TGTGCCAGCAGCCCACCGACAGGGGTAAACACCGGGGAGCTGTTTTTT.

This clonotype was picked up a small number of times. Here the CDR3 reads CASNPSTENYGYTF. The CDR3 DNA reads TGTGCCAGCAATCCGTCTACGGAGAACTATGGCTACACCTTC. The chain is built from TRBV12-3 or TRBV12-4 and TRBJ1-2; D not resolved. The CDR3 runs 14 residues. The V and J ends lost 7 bases and 2 bases respectively, with 14 bases between them.

The chain employs TRBV20-1 and TRBJ2-3; 7 positions match TRBD2. Trimming at V came to 3 bases and at J to 10 bases, leaving 13 bases not matched to a gene. Germline V CDR1 and CDR2: DFQATT, SNEGSKA (reference sequence). CDR3 length: 14 amino acids. The CDR3 here is CSARFAGADRAQYF. The CDR3 DNA reads as TGCAGTGCTAGGTTCGCGGGAGCCGACCGGGCGCAGTATTTT.

This clonotype occurred a few times. This sequence joins TRBV20-1 and TRBJ1-1; tentative D call: TRBD1 (6 bases). Germline values: CDR1 DFQATT, CDR2 SNEGSKA (reference sequence). Between the trimmed V and J ends, which lost 1 base and 0 bases, there was a span of 12 bases. There are 15 residues in the CDR3. CDR3 in DNA: TGCAGTGCTAGAGGGGAGACAGGCCTGAACACTGAAGCTTTCTTT. It codes for CSARGETGLNTEAFF.

The chain couples TRBV6-2 or TRBV6-3 to TRBJ2-5; a possible D gene is TRBD2 (5 bases). Germline lookup yields CDR1 MNHEY and CDR2 SVGEGT. The CDR3 is 15 amino acids. Trimming took off 7 bases at V and 5 bases at J, with 20 bases between the two ends. Here the CDR3 DNA reads TGTGCCAGCACCCTCATGGGAGCGATCGGGGAGACCCAGTACTTC. Residues: CASTLMGAIGETQYF.

This clonotype was detected only once. The CDR3 nucleotides are TGTGCCAGCAGTTTATACCCATCGGGACCCTCTGGAAACACCATATATTTT. Translated, it gives CASSLYPSGPSGNTIYF. The rearrangement joins TRBV28 to TRBJ1-3; D possibly corresponds to TRBD1 (5 bases). The V end was cut by 1 base, the J end by 0 bases, with 13 bases between. The germline CDR1 and CDR2 sequences are MDHEN and SYDVKM. This CDR3 comprises 17 residues.

V gene TRBV24-1 combines with J gene TRBJ2-7; D gene unclear. Trimming shortened V by 4 bases and J by 2 bases, and 8 bases separated the two germline ends. Germline V lookup: CDR1 KGHDR, CDR2 SFDVKD. The CDR3 is 13 amino acids. The CDR3 region has the DNA TGTGCCACCAGTGACCGGTCCCCCTACGAGCAGTACTTC. Encoded protein: CATSDRSPYEQYF.

The chain is built from TRBV24-1 and TRBJ2-1; the match to TRBD2 covers 11 bases. With V trimmed by 4 bases and J by 11 bases, 9 bases remained unmatched. CDR3 length equals 15 residues. Germline V gives CDR1 KGHDR, CDR2 SFDVKD. DNA for the CDR3: TGTGCCACCAGTGACCCCCGACTAGCGGGGAATAAGCAGTTCTTC. It specifies CATSDPRLAGNKQFF.

The table lists this clonotype with a few counts. The V and J genes are TRBV7-6 and TRBJ2-3; D uncertain. Trimming removed 5 bases at V and 6 bases at J, with 21 bases between. The CDR3 is 16 residues long. Germline V lookup: CDR1 SGHVS, CDR2 FNYEAQ. CDR3: CASSPQANTVGDTQYF. Written as DNA, the CDR3 is TGTGCCAGCAGCCCCCAAGCCAACACGGTCGGGGATACGCAGTATTTT. Full variable domain (missing parts from reference TRBV7-6 and TRBJ2-3): GAGVSQSPRYKVTKRGQDVALRCDPISGHVSLYWYRQALGQGPEFLTYFNYEAQQDKSGLPNDRFSAERPEGSISTLTIQRTEQRDSAMYRCASSPQANTVGDTQYFGPGTRLTVL.

J is TRBJ2-2 and V is TRBV20-1; D is undetermined. CDR3 length: 15 residues. The germline CDR1 and CDR2 sequences are DFQATT and SNEGSKA (reference sequence). The CDR3 DNA is TGCAGGCCGCTTCATATGGACCAGAACACCGGGGAGCTGTTTTTT. This translates into CRPLHMDQNTGELFF.

This chain connects TRBV6-1 to TRBJ2-1; 8 bases are a match to TRBD2. V dropped 6 bases and J dropped 5; count of bases not matched to a gene: 6. From germline, CDR1 is MNHNS and CDR2 SASEGT. The CDR3 length is 14 residues. Written as DNA, the CDR3 is TGTGCCAGCAGGAGCGGGAGTCAACACAATGAGCAGTTCTTC. Translation gives CASRSGSQHNEQFF.

The V call is TRBV27, the J call TRBJ1-1, with a possible D match to TRBD1 (5 bases). Looked up from germline, CDR1 is MNHEY and CDR2 is SMNVEV (reference sequence). Trimming left V 5 bases short and J 2 bases short, with 12 bases between. The CDR3 is 14 residues long. CDR3 in DNA: TGTGCCAGCAGTAGAGAGGGACCTAACACTGAAGCTTTCTTT. Its translation: CASSREGPNTEAFF.

The V call is TRBV29-1, the J call TRBJ2-1; D is possibly TRBD1 or TRBD2 (8 bases each). Germline values: CDR1 SQVTM, CDR2 ANQGSEA. The CDR3 has 17 residues. With 3 bases removed from V and 3 bases from J, the gap between germline ends came to 21 bases. The CDR3 nucleotides are TGCAGCGTTGAGGGGACAGGCTGGACTAGCAGCTACAATGAGCAGTTCTTC. Its translation is CSVEGTGWTSSYNEQFF.

The chain carries TRBV7-2 and TRBJ2-3; 8 bases are shared with TRBD1. With V trimmed by 5 bases and J by 3 bases, 4 bases remained unmatched. This CDR3 is 14 amino acids long. Germline CDR1 reads SGHTA; CDR2 reads FQGNSA. CDR3 residues: CASSKRTGTDTQYF. The CDR3, as DNA: TGTGCCAGCAGCAAGAGGACAGGGACAGATACGCAGTATTTT.

V is TRBV7-2 and J is TRBJ1-5, with D tentatively TRBD1 (5 bases). The V gene lost 3 bases and the J gene lost 9 bases, with 12 bases spanning the gap. The germline gives CDR1 SGHTA, CDR2 FQGNSA. This CDR3 spans 13 amino acids. The CDR3 region has the DNA TGTGCCAGCAGCTTGGGACTAGGCGCGCCCCAGCATTTT. It is translated as CASSLGLGAPQHF. Variable domain in full (rest from reference TRBV7-2 and TRBJ1-5): GAGVSQSPSNKVTEKGKDVELRCDPISGHTALYWYRQSLGQGLEFLIYFQGNSAPDKSGLPSDRFSAERTGGSVSTLTIQRTQQEDSAVYLCASSLGLGAPQHFGDGTRLSIL.

The chain uses TRBV7-6 and TRBJ2-7; 9 positions agree with TRBD1. The CDR3 sequence is 16 residues long. CDR1 is SGHVS and CDR2 is FNYEAQ in the germline V gene. V dropped 4 bases and J dropped 3; count of bases not matched to a gene: 10. CDR3 in DNA: TGTGCCAGCAGCTCCCCTCGTGGACAGGGGATCTACGAGCAGTACTTC. Encoded protein: CASSSPRGQGIYEQYF.

Only a few counts were recorded for this clonotype. V usage is TRBV12-3 or TRBV12-4 and J usage is TRBJ2-7; 10 bases agree with TRBD2. CDR3 length equals 15 residues. The V and J ends lost 5 bases and 4 bases, in that order; junction bases with no gene match: 8. CDR3 protein: CASSPRGTSDYEQYF. CDR3 coding DNA: TGTGCCAGCAGTCCGCGGGGGACTAGCGATTACGAGCAGTACTTC.

This chain joins TRBV6-2 or TRBV6-3 and TRBJ2-2; no firm D call. The V and J ends lost 10 bases and 5 bases respectively, with 20 bases between them. The CDR3 is 15 residues long. Germline V gene lookup returns CDR1 MNHEY and CDR2 SVGEGT. The CDR3 DNA is TGTGCCACCTCGGGTACTCCAACCCAGACCGGGGAGCTGTTTTTT. This encodes CATSGTPTQTGELFF.

This clonotype appeared a few times. Germline is not matched at one junction end, which may reflect a read error. The chain links TRBV20-1 to TRBJ2-1, with TRBD2 matching 14 bases. The CDR3 is 15 residues long. Germline V gene data show CDR1 as DFQATT and CDR2 as SNEGSKA (reference sequence). The CDR3 coding sequence is TGCAGTGCTGGAGAGATGACTAGCGGGAGGGCCGGGGCGTTCTTC. This gives the protein CSAGEMTSGRAGAFF.

DNA of the CDR3: TGCGCCAGCAGCGGGACAGGGTCGATGAGGACTGAAGCTTTCTTT. Translating it yields CASSGTGSMRTEAFF. The gene calls are TRBV5-1 and TRBJ1-1, with 9 bases fitting TRBD1. The V gene's germline CDR1 is SGHRS and CDR2 YFSETQ. The length of the CDR3 is 15 residues. Unmatched junction bases numbered 9, after V lost 4 bases and J lost 5 bases. The variable domain in full, with the rest retrieved from reference TRBV5-1 and TRBJ1-1, is KAGVTQTPRYLIKTRGQQVTLSCSPISGHRSVSWYQQTPGQGLQFLFEYFSETQRNKGNFPGRFSGRQFSNSRSEMNVSTLELGDSALYLCASSGTGSMRTEAFFGQGTRLTVV.

The gene calls are TRBV5-1 and TRBJ2-2; D remains ambiguous. CDR1 SGHRS and CDR2 YFSETQ come from the germline V gene. The V end lost 2 bases, the J end lost 0 bases, and 8 bases lay between the germline ends. The CDR3 contains 15 residues. CDR3 region: CASSLSISNTGELFF. CDR3 in DNA: TGCGCCAGCAGCTTATCGATCTCGAACACCGGGGAGCTGTTTTTT. Filled out from reference TRBV5-1 and TRBJ2-2, the complete variable domain reads KAGVTQTPRYLIKTRGQQVTLSCSPISGHRSVSWYQQTPGQGLQFLFEYFSETQRNKGNFPGRFSGRQFSNSRSEMNVSTLELGDSALYLCASSLSISNTGELFFGEGSRLTVL.

This rearrangement joins TRBV12-3 or TRBV12-4 to TRBJ2-2, with 9 bases that match TRBD1. The CDR3 length is 16 residues. Losses at the gene ends were 4 bases for V and 2 bases for J; bases not matched to a gene: 5. The CDR3 DNA is TGTGCCAGCAGTTACGGACAGGGGTTTAACACCGGGGAGCTGTTTTTT. Its protein product is CASSYGQGFNTGELFF.

V gene TRBV28 combines with J gene TRBJ2-1, with 9 bases lining up with TRBD2. This CDR3 has 16 residues. The ends lost 5 bases at V and 4 bases at J; junction bases unmatched: 9. CDR1 is MDHEN and CDR2 is SYDVKM in the germline V gene. CDR3 residues: CASSVGSSGMYNEQFF. For the CDR3, the DNA is TGTGCCAGCAGTGTAGGGTCTAGCGGGATGTACAATGAGCAGTTCTTC.